This T cell receptor beta chain was identified during a study of blood T cell repertoires in COVID-19. Cohort 3 donors were reported recovered after two negative PCRs, clearance, or symptom resolution. This clone was seen a few times. Assay: immunoSEQ multiplex PCR; the TCRdb copy retains only in-frame clones and omits some. The repertoire has fewer than 400,000 clones, 80% to 90% of them found once; the top ten carry under 2.5%. The CDR3 runs to 15 residues. The TCR comes from a man younger than 40 who had recovered from COVID-19. Sequenced material: PBMCs or T cells enriched from blood (not recorded which). The V call is TRBV21-1, the J call TRBJ1-2; TRBD1, the table's D call, lacks a check against the DNA. TRBV21-1 constitutes a pseudogene. The CDR3 DNA reads TGTGCCAGACGACAGTTAAAAACTATGGTCGCGGGCTACACCTTC. As protein: CARRQLKTMVAGYTF.